This T cell receptor beta chain was documented in a study of CD8+ T cells in alopecia areata. Treatment indicated: oral pan-JAK inhibitor, 5-10 mg twice daily. Cell sorting was applied to PBMCs, and CD4+ and CD8+ T cells were collected. Germline CDR1 reads SGHNT; CDR2 reads YYREEE (reference sequence). The length of the CDR3 is 12 residues. The germline V and J ends were trimmed by 4 bases and 7 bases, with 12 bases remaining between them. Once RNA had been extracted, it was reverse transcribed into cDNA to act as the sequencing template. Using immunoSEQ multiplex PCR, the repertoire was profiled, and TCRdb retains in-frame clones only, with some absent. The sample yields under 250,000 clones, just over 65% seen once.

The chain combines TRBV5-4 with TRBJ2-7, with no clear D. The sequence was obtained from a human donor with alopecia areata. This specimen was CD4+ T cells sorted from blood, taken around week 44, from a patient treated with tofacitinib. CDR3: CASSGSSAEQYF. DNA for the CDR3: TGTGCCAGCAGCGGGTCCTCCGCGGAGCAGTACTTC.